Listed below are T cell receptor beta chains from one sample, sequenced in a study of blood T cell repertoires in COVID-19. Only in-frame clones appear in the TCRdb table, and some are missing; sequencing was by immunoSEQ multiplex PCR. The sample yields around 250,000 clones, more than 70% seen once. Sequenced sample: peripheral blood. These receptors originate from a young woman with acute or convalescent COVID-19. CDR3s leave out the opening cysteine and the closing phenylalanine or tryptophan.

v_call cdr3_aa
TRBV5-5 ASSSNDGRGYEQY
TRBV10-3 AISEPSGGREQPQH
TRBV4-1 ASSQAQRGHTGELF
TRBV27 ASKDSRVTYGYT
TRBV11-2 ASSLEIDNYEQY
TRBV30 AWQTGQSSYNEQF
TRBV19 ASSDRHNEQF
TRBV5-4 AGAGLGGELF
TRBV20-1 SASLYTWVSERQETQY
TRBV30 ASVIRRPRGTGELF
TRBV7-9 ASSLGGGNSYNSPLH
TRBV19 ASSKGQGPTGELF
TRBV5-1 ASSLFPGQGSEQY
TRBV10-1 ANRSTRGNQPQH
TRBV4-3 ASSHDRYTGELF
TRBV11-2 ASSLLLYEQY
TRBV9 ASSVGEGAGYEQY
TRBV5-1 ASSFRDRGEKLF